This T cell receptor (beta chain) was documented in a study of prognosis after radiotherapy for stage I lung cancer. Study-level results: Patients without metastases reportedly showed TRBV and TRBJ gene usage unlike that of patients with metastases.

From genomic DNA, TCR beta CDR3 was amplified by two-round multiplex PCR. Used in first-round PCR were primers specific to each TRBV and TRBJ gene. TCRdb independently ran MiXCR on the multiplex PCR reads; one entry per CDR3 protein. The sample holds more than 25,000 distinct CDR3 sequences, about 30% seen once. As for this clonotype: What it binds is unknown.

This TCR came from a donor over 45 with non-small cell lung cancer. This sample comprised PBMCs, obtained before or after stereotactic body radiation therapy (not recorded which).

The CDR3 spells CASSLGSSPNTEAFF. In DNA form, the CDR3 reads TGTGCCAGCAGCTTGGGGTCGAGCCCGAACACTGAAGCTTTCTTT. The genes are TRBV7-3 and TRBJ1-1; D call uncertain. The V end was cut by 3 bases, the J end by 1 base, with 12 bases between. CDR1 and CDR2 (germline): SGHTA, FQGTGA. The CDR3 runs to 15 residues.